This T cell receptor (beta chain) was identified during a study of long-term antiretroviral therapy in people with HIV. The germline V gene has CDR1 MNHEY and CDR2 SVGAGI. The CDR3 totals 15 residues. With 0 bases removed from V and 5 bases from J, the gap between germline ends came to 13 bases. Study-level points and caveats: Increased diversity was seen after ART, yet it remained lower than in transplant donor controls.

With regard to this clone: Its specificity is not known.

Run at survey level, the immunoSEQ assay was version v3.0. Assay used: immunoSEQ multiplex PCR; TCRdb lists only in-frame clones, some missing. The table includes tens of thousands of clones, approximately 85% detected once. The TCR was taken from a woman aged 30 to 39 with HIV. The V and J genes are TRBV6-5 and TRBJ1-2; the D is unclear. Material: unsorted PBMCs, obtained roughly 2.9 years before starting antiretroviral therapy. The CDR3 DNA follows: TGTGCCAGCAGTTACTCTGCTGCCGTGAGTTATGGCTACACCTTC. It codes for CASSYSAAVSYGYTF.